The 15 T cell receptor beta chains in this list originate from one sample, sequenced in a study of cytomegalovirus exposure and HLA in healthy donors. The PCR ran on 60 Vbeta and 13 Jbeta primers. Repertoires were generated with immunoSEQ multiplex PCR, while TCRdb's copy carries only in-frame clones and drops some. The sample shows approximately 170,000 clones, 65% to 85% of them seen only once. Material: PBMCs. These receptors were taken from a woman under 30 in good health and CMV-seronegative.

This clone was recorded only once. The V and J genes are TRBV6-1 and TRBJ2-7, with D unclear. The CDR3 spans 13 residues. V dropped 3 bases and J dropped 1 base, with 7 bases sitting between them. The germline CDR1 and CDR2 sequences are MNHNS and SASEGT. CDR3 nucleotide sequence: TGTGCCAGCAGTGACCGCGGTTCCTACGAGCAGTACTTC. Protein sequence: CASSDRGSYEQYF.

The CDR3 DNA reads TGTGCCAGCAGGACTAGCGGATCGACCTACGAGCAGTACTTC. Protein: CASRTSGSTYEQYF. This chain links TRBV2 with TRBJ2-7, with 9 bases fitting TRBD2. The trim removed 6 bases at V and 2 bases at J, leaving 5 bases unmatched. The CDR3 consists of 14 residues. CDR1 and CDR2 (germline): SNHLY, FYNNEI.

The CDR3 loop reads CASSVRAGGPIGELFF. In DNA form, the CDR3 reads TGTGCCAGCAGCGTAAGGGCGGGAGGGCCGATCGGGGAGCTGTTTTTT. This sequence joins TRBV9 and TRBJ2-2; 9 positions match TRBD2. This CDR3 region has 16 residues. The germline V gene has CDR1 SGDLS and CDR2 YYNGEE. Trimming cost V 1 base and J 7 bases; bases outside gene matches: 8.

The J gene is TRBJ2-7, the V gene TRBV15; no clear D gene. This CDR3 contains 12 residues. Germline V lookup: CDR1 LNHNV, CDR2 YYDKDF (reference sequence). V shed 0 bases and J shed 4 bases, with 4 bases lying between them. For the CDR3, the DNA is TGTGCCACCAGCAGAGACGGTTACGAGCAGTACTTC. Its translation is CATSRDGYEQYF. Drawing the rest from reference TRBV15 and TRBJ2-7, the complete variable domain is DAMVIQNPRYQVTQFGKPVTLSCSQTLNHNVMYWYQQKSSQAPKLLFHYYDKDFNNEADTPDNFQSRRPNTSFCFLDIRSPGLGDTAMYLCATSRDGYEQYFGPGTRLTVT.

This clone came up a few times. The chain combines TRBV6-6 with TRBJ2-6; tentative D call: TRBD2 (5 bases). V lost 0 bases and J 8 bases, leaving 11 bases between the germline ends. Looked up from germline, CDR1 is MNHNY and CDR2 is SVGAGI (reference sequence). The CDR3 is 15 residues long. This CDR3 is CASSYSGEGTNVLTF. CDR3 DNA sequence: TGTGCCAGCAGTTACTCGGGTGAGGGAACCAACGTCCTGACTTTC.

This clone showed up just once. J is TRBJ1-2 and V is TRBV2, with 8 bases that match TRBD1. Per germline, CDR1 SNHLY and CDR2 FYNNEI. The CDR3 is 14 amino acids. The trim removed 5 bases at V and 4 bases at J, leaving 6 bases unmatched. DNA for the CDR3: TGTGCCAGCAGTCCTAGACAGGGGAGCTATGGCTACACCTTC. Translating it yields CASSPRQGSYGYTF. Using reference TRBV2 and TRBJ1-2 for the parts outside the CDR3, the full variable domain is EPEVTQTPSHQVTQMGQEVILRCVPISNHLYFYWYRQILGQKVEFLVSFYNNEISEKSEIFDDQFSVERPDGSNFTLKIRSTKLEDSAMYFCASSPRQGSYGYTFGSGTRLTVV.

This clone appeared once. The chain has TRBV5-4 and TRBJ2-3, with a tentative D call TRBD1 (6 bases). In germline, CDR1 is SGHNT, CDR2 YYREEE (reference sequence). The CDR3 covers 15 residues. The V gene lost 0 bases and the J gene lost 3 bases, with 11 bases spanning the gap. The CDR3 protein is CASSLDHRATDTQYF. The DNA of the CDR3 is TGTGCCAGCAGCTTGGACCACAGGGCGACAGATACGCAGTATTTT.

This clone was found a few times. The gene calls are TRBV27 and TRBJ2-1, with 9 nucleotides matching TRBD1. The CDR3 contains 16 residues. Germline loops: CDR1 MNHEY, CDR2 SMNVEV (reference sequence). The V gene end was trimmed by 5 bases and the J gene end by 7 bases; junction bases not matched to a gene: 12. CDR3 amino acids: CASSPPLQTGGNEQFF. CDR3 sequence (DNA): TGTGCCAGCAGTCCCCCGCTACAGACAGGGGGAAATGAGCAGTTCTTC.

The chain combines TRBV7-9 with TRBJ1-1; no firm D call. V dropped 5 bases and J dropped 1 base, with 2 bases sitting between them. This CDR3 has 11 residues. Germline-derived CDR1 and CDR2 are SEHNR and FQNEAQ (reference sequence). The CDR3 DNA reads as TGTGCCAGCAGCCGGAACACTGAAGCTTTCTTT. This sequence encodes CASSRNTEAFF.

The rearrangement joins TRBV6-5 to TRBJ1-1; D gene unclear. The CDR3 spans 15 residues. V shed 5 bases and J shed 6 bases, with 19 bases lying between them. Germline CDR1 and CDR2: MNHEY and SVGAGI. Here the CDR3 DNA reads TGTGCCAGCAGTCCCCTCGGGGTTGGGATGGCTGAAGCTTTCTTT. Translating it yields CASSPLGVGMAEAFF.

The CDR3 region is CASSRGLAGNEQFF. The CDR3, as DNA: TGTGCCAGCAGCAGAGGACTAGCAGGCAATGAGCAGTTCTTC. The chain uses TRBV7-2 and TRBJ2-1, with 8 positions matching TRBD2. This CDR3 spans 14 amino acids. V trimming: 5 bases; J trimming: 6 bases; junction bases outside the gene matches: 6. Germline assignment: CDR1 SGHTA and CDR2 FQGNSA.

CDR3 nucleotide sequence: TGCAGCGTTGAGGGACAGGGTGTAAGTGAGCAGTTCTTC. Encoded protein: CSVEGQGVSEQFF. This rearrangement joins TRBV29-1 to TRBJ2-1; the match to TRBD1 covers 9 bases. This CDR3 is 13 amino acids long. The germline gives CDR1 SQVTM, CDR2 ANQGSEA. Trimming removed 3 bases from V and 9 bases from J; junction bases left unmatched: 6.

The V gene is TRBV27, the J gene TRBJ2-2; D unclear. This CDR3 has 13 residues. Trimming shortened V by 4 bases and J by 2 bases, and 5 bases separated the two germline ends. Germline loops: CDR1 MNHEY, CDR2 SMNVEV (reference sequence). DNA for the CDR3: TGTGCCAGCAGTTATATAAACACCGGGGAGCTGTTTTTT. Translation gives CASSYINTGELFF.

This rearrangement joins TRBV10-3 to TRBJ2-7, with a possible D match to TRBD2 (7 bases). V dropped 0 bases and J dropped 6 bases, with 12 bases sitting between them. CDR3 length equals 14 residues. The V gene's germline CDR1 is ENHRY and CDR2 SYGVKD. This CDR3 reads CAISESFGGAEQYF. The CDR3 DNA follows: TGTGCCATCAGTGAGTCCTTTGGGGGGGCCGAGCAGTACTTC.

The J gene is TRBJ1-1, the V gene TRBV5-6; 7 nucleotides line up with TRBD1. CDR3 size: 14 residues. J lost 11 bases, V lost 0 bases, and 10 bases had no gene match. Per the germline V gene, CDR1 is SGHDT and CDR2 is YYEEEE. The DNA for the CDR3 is TGTGCCAGCAGCTTGGAGGGGACAGCCGTGAGGGCTTTCTTT. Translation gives CASSLEGTAVRAFF.